The 3 T cell receptor beta chains below all came from one sample that was sequenced in a study of identical twins. TCRdb re-called the 5' RACE reads through MiXCR, storing one row per CDR3 protein. Of a few hundred thousand distinct CDR3 sequences listed, more than 9% are singletons. The data also belong to a second study, concerning yellow fever vaccine responses in identical twins.

Source material: PBMCs. These receptors all come from a woman aged 18-29 years in good health.

At least ten counts were recorded for this clonotype. This CDR3 reads CASSSSLPSLYEQYF. The CDR3 coding sequence is TGTGCCAGCAGCTCCAGTTTGCCCTCCCTCTACGAGCAGTACTTC. The chain joins TRBV7-2 to TRBJ2-7; D ambiguous. Germline values: CDR1 SGHTA, CDR2 FQGNSA. V was pared by 4 bases and J by 3 bases, with 16 bases between. The length of the CDR3 is 15 residues. The variable domain in full, with the rest retrieved from reference TRBV7-2 and TRBJ2-7, is GAGVSQSPSNKVTEKGKDVELRCDPISGHTALYWYRQSLGQGLEFLIYFQGNSAPDKSGLPSDRFSAERTGGSVSTLTIQRTQQEDSAVYLCASSSSLPSLYEQYFGPGTRLTVT.

The CDR3 loop reads CAISETGGMAGELFF. CDR3 in DNA: TGTGCCATCAGTGAGACAGGGGGCATGGCCGGGGAGCTGTTTTTT. The genes are TRBV10-3 and TRBJ2-2; 9 nucleotides match TRBD1. Germline CDR1 reads ENHRY; CDR2 reads SYGVKD. CDR3 length: 15 residues. Trimming took 2 bases from V and 6 from J; bases not matched to a gene: 4.

This clonotype occurred a few times. The CDR3 DNA reads as TGCGCCAGCGGTGCGGGGGGCTACAATGAGCAGTTCTTC. This encodes CASGAGGYNEQFF. The chain combines TRBV10-2 with TRBJ2-1; the match to TRBD2 covers 8 bases. V lost 8 bases, J lost 3 bases, and 3 bases stayed unmatched. This CDR3 is built from 13 residues. Germline CDR1 is WSHSY and CDR2 is SAAADI.